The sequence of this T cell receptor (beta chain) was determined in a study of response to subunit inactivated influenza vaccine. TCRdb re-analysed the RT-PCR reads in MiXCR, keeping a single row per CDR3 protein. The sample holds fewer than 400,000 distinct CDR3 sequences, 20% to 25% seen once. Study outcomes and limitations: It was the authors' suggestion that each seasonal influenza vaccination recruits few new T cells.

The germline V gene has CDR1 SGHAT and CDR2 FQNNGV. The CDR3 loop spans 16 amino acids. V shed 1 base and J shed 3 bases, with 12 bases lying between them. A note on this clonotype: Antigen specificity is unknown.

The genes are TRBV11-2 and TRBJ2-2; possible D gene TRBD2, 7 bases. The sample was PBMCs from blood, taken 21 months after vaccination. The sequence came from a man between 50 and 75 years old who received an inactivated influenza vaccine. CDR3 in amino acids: CASSLVRGGYTGELFF. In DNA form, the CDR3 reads TGTGCCAGCAGCTTAGTAAGGGGGGGTTACACCGGGGAGCTGTTTTTT.